This T cell receptor (beta chain) was captured in a study of response to subunit inactivated influenza vaccine. As regards this clonotype: Antigen: not known.

The V end lost 8 bases, the J end lost 4 bases, and 9 bases lay between the germline ends. This CDR3 is built from 12 residues. Germline V gene lookup returns CDR1 MNHEY and CDR2 SVGEGT. General study points: That few new T cells are recruited by each seasonal influenza vaccination was the authors' suggestion.

TCRdb analysed the RT-PCR reads with MiXCR anew, one entry per CDR3 protein. The table includes fewer than 800,000 distinct CDR3 sequences, about a sixth detected once. This chain joins TRBV6-2 or TRBV6-3 and TRBJ2-1; D possibly uses TRBD1 or TRBD2 (5 bases each). This TCR was recovered from a man in his fifties or sixties who received an inactivated influenza vaccine. This specimen was PBMCs from blood, taken 11 to 12 days after vaccination. The CDR3 nucleotides read TGTGCCAGCGGGACGCCATACAATGAGCAGTTCTTC. It specifies CASGTPYNEQFF.